This entry features one TCR beta chain sequence. TCRdb independently ran MiXCR on the 5' RACE reads; one entry per CDR3 protein. The data show some 76,000 distinct CDR3 sequences, 15% to 19% seen once. The entry originates in a study of early T cells in non-severe SARS-CoV-2 infection. Looked up from germline, CDR1 is SGHRS and CDR2 is YFSETQ. This CDR3 has 15 amino acids. V was shortened by 3 bases and J by 13 bases, with 25 bases between the two germline ends. The chain is built from TRBV5-1 and TRBJ1-2; tentatively, D is TRBD1 (6 bases). The receptor was derived from an adult who was a healthcare worker with PCR-confirmed SARS-CoV-2 infection or an uninfected control (not recorded which). Sequencing was carried out using whole blood. This chain's CDR3 is CASSSAQGPARSSTF. The CDR3, as DNA: TGCGCCAGCAGCTCGGCCCAGGGGCCGGCCAGATCGAGCACCTTC.